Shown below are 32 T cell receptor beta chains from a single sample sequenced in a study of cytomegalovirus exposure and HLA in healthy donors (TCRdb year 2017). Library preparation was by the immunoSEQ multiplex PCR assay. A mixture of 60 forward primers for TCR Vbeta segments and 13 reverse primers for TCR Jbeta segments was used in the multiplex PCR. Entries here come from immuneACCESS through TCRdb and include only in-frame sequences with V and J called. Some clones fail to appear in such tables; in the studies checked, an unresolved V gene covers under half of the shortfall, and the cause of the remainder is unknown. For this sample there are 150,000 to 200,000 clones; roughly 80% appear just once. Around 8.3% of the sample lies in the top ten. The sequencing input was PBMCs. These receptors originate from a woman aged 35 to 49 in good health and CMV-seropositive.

The CDR3 loop is CATLGGDGTTTNEKLFF. The CDR3 DNA reads TGTGCCACCCTCGGGGGAGACGGAACTACAACTAATGAAAAACTGTTTTTT. The chain couples TRBV10-3 to TRBJ1-4, with D maybe TRBD1 (5 bases). Trimming removed 10 bases from V and 0 bases from J, with 21 bases in between. The CDR3 runs 17 residues. Germline assignment: CDR1 ENHRY and CDR2 SYGVKD.

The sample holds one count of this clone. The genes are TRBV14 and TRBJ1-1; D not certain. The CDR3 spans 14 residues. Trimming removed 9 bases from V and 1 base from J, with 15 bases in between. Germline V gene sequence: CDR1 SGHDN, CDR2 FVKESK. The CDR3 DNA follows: TGTGCCAGTACAATGATATATCGGAACACTGAAGCTTTCTTT. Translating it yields CASTMIYRNTEAFF.

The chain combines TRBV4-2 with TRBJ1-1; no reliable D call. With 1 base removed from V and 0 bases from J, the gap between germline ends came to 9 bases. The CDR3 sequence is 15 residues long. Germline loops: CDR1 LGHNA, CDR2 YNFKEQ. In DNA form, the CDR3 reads TGTGCCAGCAGCCAAGCGATAGCACTGAACACTGAAGCTTTCTTT. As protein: CASSQAIALNTEAFF.

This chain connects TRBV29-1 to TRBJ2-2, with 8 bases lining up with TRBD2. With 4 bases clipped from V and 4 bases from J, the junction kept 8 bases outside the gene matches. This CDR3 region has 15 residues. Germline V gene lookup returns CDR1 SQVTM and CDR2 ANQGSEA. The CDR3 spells CSVVSGGETTGELFF. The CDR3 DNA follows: TGCAGCGTTGTATCCGGGGGGGAAACCACCGGGGAGCTGTTTTTT.

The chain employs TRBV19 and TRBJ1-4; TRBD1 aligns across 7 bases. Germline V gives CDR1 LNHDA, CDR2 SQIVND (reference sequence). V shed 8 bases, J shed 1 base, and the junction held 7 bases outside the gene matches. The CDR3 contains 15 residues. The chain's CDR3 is CASLSDRETNEKLFF. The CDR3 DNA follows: TGTGCCAGTCTGTCCGACAGGGAAACTAATGAAAAACTGTTTTTT.

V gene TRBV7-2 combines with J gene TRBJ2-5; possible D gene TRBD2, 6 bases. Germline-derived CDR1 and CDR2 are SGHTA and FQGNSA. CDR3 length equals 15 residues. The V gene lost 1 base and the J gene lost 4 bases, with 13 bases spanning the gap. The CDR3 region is CASSLVGSEGETQYF. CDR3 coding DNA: TGTGCCAGCAGCTTAGTAGGGTCGGAGGGAGAGACCCAGTACTTC.

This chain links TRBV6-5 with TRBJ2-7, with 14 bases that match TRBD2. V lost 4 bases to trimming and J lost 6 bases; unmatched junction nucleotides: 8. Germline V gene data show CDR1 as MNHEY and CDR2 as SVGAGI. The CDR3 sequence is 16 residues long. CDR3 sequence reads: CASSLTWTSGRSEQYF. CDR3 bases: TGTGCCAGCAGTTTAACATGGACTAGCGGGAGGAGCGAGCAGTACTTC.

The CDR3 loop reads CASSLAGRGNQETQYF. As DNA, the CDR3 is TGTGCCAGCAGCTTAGCTGGGAGGGGGAATCAAGAGACCCAGTACTTC. The chain carries TRBV7-6 and TRBJ2-5; weak D call: TRBD2 (7 bases). Trimming stripped 0 bases from V and 2 bases from J, with 13 bases between. This CDR3 region has 16 residues. The germline V gene has CDR1 SGHVS and CDR2 FNYEAQ.

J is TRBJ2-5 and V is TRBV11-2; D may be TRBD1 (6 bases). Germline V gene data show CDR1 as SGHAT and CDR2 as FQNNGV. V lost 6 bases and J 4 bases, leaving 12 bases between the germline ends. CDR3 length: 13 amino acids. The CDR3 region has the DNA TGTGCCAGCAGGGAAACAGGGAGAGAGACCCAGTACTTC. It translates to CASRETGRETQYF.

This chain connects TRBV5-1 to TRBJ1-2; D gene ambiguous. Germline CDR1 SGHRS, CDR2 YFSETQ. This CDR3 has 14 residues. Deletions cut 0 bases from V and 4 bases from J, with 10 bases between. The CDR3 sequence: CASSLEVRGYGYTF. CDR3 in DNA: TGCGCCAGCAGCTTGGAGGTCAGAGGCTATGGCTACACCTTC.

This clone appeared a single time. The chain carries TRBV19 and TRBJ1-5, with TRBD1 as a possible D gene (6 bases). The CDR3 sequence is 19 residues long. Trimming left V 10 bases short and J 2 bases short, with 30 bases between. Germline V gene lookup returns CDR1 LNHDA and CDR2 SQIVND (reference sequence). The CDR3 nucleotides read TGTGCCACACAGCCCTCCCGGACAGACGCCTCATTTGGCAATCAGCCCCAGCATTTT. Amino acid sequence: CATQPSRTDASFGNQPQHF.

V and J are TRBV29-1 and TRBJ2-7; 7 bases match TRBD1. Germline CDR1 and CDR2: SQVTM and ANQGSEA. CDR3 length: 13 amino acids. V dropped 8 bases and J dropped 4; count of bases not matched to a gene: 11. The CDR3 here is CSIHRGIVYEQYF. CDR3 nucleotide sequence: TGCAGCATCCACAGGGGCATCGTGTACGAGCAGTACTTC.

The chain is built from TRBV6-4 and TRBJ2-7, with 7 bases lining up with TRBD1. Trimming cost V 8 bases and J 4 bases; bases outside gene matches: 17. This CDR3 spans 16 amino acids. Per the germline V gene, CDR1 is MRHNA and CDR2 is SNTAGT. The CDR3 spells CASEDERRDSWYEQYF. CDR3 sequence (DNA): TGTGCCAGCGAGGACGAACGAAGGGACAGTTGGTACGAGCAGTACTTC.

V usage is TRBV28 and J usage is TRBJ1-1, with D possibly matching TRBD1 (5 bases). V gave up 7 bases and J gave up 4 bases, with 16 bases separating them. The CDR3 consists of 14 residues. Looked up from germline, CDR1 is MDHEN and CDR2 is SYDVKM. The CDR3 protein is CASTVVSGGTEAFF. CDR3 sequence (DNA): TGTGCCAGCACCGTGGTGTCGGGGGGCACTGAAGCTTTCTTT. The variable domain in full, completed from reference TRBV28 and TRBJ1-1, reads DVKVTQSSRYLVKRTGEKVFLECVQDMDHENMFWYRQDPGLGLRLIYFSYDVKMKEKGDIPEGYSVSREKKERFSLILESASTNQTSMYLCASTVVSGGTEAFFGQGTRLTVV.

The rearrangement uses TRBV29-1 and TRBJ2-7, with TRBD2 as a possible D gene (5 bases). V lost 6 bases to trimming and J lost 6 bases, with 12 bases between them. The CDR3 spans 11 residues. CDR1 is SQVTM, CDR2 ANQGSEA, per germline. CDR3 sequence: CSVLRAREQYF. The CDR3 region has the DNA TGCAGCGTACTGAGGGCCCGCGAGCAGTACTTC.

CDR3 sequence: CASKRTADYGYTF. CDR3 nucleotides: TGTGCCAGCAAACGGACAGCGGACTATGGCTACACCTTC. The genes are TRBV9 and TRBJ1-2, with D possibly matching TRBD1 (6 bases). This CDR3 has 13 residues. The germline CDR1 and CDR2 sequences are SGDLS and YYNGEE. V gave up 6 bases and J gave up 3 bases, with 12 bases separating them.

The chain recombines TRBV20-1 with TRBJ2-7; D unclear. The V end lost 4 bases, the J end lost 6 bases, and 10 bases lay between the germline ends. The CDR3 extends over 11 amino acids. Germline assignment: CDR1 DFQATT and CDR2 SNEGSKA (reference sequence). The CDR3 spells CSATLVSEQYF. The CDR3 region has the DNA TGCAGTGCTACACTCGTTAGCGAGCAGTACTTC.

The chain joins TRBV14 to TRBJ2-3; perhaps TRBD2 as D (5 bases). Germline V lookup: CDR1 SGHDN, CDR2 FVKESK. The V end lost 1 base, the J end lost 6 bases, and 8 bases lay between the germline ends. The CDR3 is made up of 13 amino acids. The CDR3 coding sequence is TGTGCCAGCAGCCAAGTCCCGGGGGATACGCAGTATTTT. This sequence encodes CASSQVPGDTQYF.

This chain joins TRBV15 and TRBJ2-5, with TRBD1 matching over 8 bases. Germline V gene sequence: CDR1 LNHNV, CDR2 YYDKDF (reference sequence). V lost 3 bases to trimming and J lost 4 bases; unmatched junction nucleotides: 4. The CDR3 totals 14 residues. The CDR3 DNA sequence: TGTGCCACCAGCAGGGCAGGGGGCAGAGAGACCCAGTACTTC. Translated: CATSRAGGRETQYF.

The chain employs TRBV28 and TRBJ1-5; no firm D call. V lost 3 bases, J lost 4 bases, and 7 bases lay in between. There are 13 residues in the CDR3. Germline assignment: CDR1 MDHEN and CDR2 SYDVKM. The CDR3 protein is CASSFLQNQPQHF. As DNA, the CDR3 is TGTGCCAGCAGTTTTTTACAGAATCAGCCCCAGCATTTT.

This CDR3 is CASSLAVYQGTQYF. Here the CDR3 DNA reads TGTGCCAGCAGCCTGGCGGTCTACCAGGGGACCCAGTACTTC. The J gene is TRBJ2-5, the V gene TRBV5-4; the D gene is possibly TRBD1 (5 bases). From germline, CDR1 is SGHNT and CDR2 YYREEE (reference sequence). Trimming left V 4 bases short and J 7 bases short, with 17 bases between. CDR3 length: 14 residues.

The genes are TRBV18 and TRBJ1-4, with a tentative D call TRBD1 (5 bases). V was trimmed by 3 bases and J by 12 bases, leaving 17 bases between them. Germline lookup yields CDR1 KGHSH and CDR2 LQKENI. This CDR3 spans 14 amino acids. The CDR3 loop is CASSPQGDSGELFF. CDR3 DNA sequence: TGTGCCAGCTCACCGCAGGGTGATTCTGGGGAACTGTTTTTT.

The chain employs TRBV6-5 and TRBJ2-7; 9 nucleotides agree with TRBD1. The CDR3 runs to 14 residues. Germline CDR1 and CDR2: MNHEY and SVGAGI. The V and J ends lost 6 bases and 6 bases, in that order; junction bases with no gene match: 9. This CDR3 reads CASSEGTGPREQYF. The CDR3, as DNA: TGTGCCAGCAGCGAAGGGACAGGGCCTCGCGAGCAGTACTTC.

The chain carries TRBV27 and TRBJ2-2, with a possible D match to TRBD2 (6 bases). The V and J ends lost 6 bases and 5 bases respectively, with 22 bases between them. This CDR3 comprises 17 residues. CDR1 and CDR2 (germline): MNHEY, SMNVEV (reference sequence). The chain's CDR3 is CASSSRKEGRWTGELFF. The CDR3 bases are TGTGCCAGCAGCTCCCGCAAGGAGGGGCGATGGACCGGGGAGCTGTTTTTT.

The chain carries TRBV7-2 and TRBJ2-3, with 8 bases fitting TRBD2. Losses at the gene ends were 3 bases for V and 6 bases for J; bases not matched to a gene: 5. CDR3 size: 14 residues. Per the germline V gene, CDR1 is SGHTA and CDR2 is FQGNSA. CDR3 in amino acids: CASSFIGRADTQYF. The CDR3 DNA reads TGTGCCAGCAGCTTCATCGGGAGGGCCGATACGCAGTATTTT.

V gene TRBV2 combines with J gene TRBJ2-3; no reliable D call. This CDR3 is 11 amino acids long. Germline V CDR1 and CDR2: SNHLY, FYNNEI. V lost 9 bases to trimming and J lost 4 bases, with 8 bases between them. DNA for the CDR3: TGTGCCAGTTCCCTCCCAGATACGCAGTATTTT. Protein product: CASSLPDTQYF.

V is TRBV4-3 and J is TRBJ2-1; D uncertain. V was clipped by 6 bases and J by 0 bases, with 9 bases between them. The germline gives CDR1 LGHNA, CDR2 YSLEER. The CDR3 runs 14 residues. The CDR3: CASRPSSSYNEQFF. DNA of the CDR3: TGCGCCAGCAGGCCCTCGAGCTCCTACAATGAGCAGTTCTTC.

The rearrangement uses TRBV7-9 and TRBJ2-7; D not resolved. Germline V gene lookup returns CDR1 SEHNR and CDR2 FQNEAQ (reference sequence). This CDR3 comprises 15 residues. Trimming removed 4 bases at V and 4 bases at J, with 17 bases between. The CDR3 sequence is CASSSGESWQYEQYF. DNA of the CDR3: TGTGCCAGCAGCTCCGGAGAATCGTGGCAATACGAGCAGTACTTC.

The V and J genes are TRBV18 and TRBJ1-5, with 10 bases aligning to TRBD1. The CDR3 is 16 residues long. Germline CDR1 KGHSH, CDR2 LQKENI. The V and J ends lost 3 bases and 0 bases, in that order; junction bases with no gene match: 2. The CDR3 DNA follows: TGTGCCAGCTCACCGGGGACAGGGGTTAGCAATCAGCCCCAGCATTTT. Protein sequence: CASSPGTGVSNQPQHF.

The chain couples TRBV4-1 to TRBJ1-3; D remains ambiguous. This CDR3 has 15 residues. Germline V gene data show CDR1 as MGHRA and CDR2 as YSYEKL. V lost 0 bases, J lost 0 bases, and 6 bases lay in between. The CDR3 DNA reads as TGCGCCAGCAGCCAAGAAAGGAGCTCTGGAAACACCATATATTTT. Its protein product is CASSQERSSGNTIYF.

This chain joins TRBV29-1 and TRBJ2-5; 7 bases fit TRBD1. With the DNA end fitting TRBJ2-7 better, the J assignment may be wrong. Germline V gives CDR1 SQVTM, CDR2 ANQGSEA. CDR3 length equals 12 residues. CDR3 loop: CSVEQGAYEQYF. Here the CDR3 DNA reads TGCAGCGTTGAACAGGGGGCCTACGAGCAGTACTTC.

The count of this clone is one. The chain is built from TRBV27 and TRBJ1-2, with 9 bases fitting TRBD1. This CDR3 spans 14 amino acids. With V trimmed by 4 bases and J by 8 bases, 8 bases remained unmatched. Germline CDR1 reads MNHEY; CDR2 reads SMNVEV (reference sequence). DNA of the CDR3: TGTGCCAGCAGTTCTAACAGGGGGCGGGAGGGCTACACCTTC. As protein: CASSSNRGREGYTF.